One and the same sample provided the 3 T cell receptor beta chains below, sequenced in a study of neurological immune-mediated disorders. Each CDR3 protein gets one entry after TCRdb re-called the 5' RACE reads with MiXCR. The sample shows 120,000 or so distinct CDR3 sequences, 3.2% of them seen only once. The sequencing sample was made of PBMCs. Receptors were obtained from a woman between 25 and 40 years old with multiple sclerosis.

V and J are TRBV4-3 and TRBJ2-5, with D tentatively TRBD2 (5 bases). V dropped 0 bases and J dropped 7 bases, with 12 bases sitting between them. In germline, CDR1 is LGHNA, CDR2 YSLEER. The CDR3 spans 14 residues. For the CDR3, the DNA is TGCGCCAGCAGCCAAGATCGAAGCAGCGGGACCCAGTACTTC. This encodes CASSQDRSSGTQYF.

The rearrangement joins TRBV6-6 to TRBJ2-7; 12 bases are shared with TRBD1. V shed 6 bases and J 2 bases; nucleotides not matched to a gene: 14. The CDR3 sequence is 18 residues long. Germline V lookup: CDR1 MNHNY, CDR2 SVGAGI (reference sequence). CDR3 in amino acids: CASSQTGTGGLFPYEQYF. DNA for the CDR3: TGTGCCAGCAGCCAAACCGGGACAGGGGGCCTTTTTCCCTACGAGCAGTACTTC.

This clonotype was seen ten or more times. The V and J genes are TRBV20-1 and TRBJ1-2; no clear D gene. This CDR3 is built from 14 residues. CDR1 and CDR2 from the germline V gene are DFQATT and SNEGSKA (reference sequence). Trimming removed 3 bases from V and 4 bases from J, with 15 bases in between. CDR3 DNA: TGCAGTGCTAGTCAACCTCACGAGGGCTATGGCTACACCTTC. Translated, it gives CSASQPHEGYGYTF.